The rows below give T cell receptor beta chains drawn from one sample of a study of blood T cell repertoires in COVID-19. Some clones are missing from TCRdb's copy, which holds only in-frame ones; the method was immunoSEQ multiplex PCR. The sample has fewer than 450,000 clones; more than 70% are singletons. Material: PBMCs or T cells enriched from blood (not recorded which). These receptors were collected from a woman aged 18-29 years who had recovered from COVID-19. The CDR3 runs from the conserved cysteine through the conserved F or W. A D gene is named only where the DNA matches it firmly. Clone size is not always given. Where it is, it says once, few, many or a class for expanded clones.

j_call | d_call | v_call | clone_size | cdr3_aa | cdr3_nt
TRBJ2-3 | . | TRBV30 | . | CAWSGDDATQYF | TGTGCCTGGAGTGGCGATGATGCTACGCAGTATTTT
TRBJ2-2 | . | TRBV24-1 | . | CATPRPRAEAGAPGELFF | TGTGCCACGCCAAGGCCGCGAGCGGAGGCAGGGGCCCCCGGGGAGCTGTTTTTT
TRBJ2-1 | TRBD2 | TRBV7-3 | . | CASSLQGLASEQFF | TGTGCCAGCAGCTTACAGGGACTAGCAAGCGAGCAGTTCTTC
TRBJ1-4 | . | TRBV2 | . | CASSPGTNEKLFF | TGTGCCAGCAGTCCGGGAACTAATGAAAAACTGTTTTTT
TRBJ1-1 | TRBD1 | TRBV30 | . | CAWSPGGSTEAFF | TGTGCCTGGAGTCCAGGGGGGTCCACTGAAGCTTTCTTT
TRBJ2-2 | TRBD2 | TRBV24-1 | . | CATSDLAGADTGELFF | TGTGCCACCAGTGACCTAGCGGGGGCGGACACCGGGGAGCTGTTTTTT
TRBJ1-4 | TRBD1 | TRBV7-2 | . | CASSLGQPNGKLFF | TGTGCCAGCAGCTTGGGACAGCCAAACGGAAAACTGTTTTTT
TRBJ2-7 | . | TRBV6-5 | . | CASSYSDRPPKLFF | TGTGCCAGCAGTTACTCCGACAGACCCCCCAAGCTGTTCTTC
TRBJ2-3 | . | TRBV7-9 | . | CASSSSGGTGITDTQYF | TGTGCCAGCAGCTCTAGTGGGGGAACAGGGATCACAGATACGCAGTATTTT
TRBJ2-4 | . | TRBV5-8 | . | CASSFLGLGIQYF | TGTGCCAGCAGCTTTCTCGGGTTAGGCATTCAGTACTTC
TRBJ1-5 | . | TRBV5-8 | . | CASSPRDGVLNQPQHF | TGTGCCAGCAGCCCCCGGGATGGGGTCCTAAATCAGCCCCAGCATTTT
TRBJ1-1 | . | TRBV6-2/TRBV6-3 | . | CASSYSSVGQGLNTEAFF | TGTGCCAGCAGTTACTCCTCTGTCGGGCAGGGCTTGAACACTGAAGCTTTCTTT
TRBJ2-5 | TRBD1 | TRBV7-3 | once | CASSLGDRDQETQYF | TGTGCCAGCAGCTTAGGGGACAGGGATCAAGAGACCCAGTACTTC
TRBJ2-4 | TRBD2 | TRBV9 | . | CASSVGDSGKKNIQYF | TGTGCCAGCAGCGTAGGGGATAGCGGGAAAAAAAACATTCAGTACTTC
TRBJ1-2 | . | TRBV30 | . | CAWSVRGNGYTF | TGTGCCTGGAGTGTACGGGGTAATGGCTACACCTTC
TRBJ2-7 | . | TRBV5-4 | . | CASSFRADPSYEQYF | TGTGCCAGCAGCTTCAGGGCCGATCCCTCCTACGAGCAGTACTTC